The T cell receptor beta chain described here comes from a study of blood T cell repertoires in COVID-19. About the study: PBMCs, B-cell-depleted T cells, or T cells were the source of the cDNA or gDNA that made up the material.

The CDR3 is 15 amino acids. V was clipped by 6 bases and J by 7 bases; unmatched bases: 7. Germline V gives CDR1 MDHEN, CDR2 SYDVKM. The Seattle patients joined while their infection was active and were tracked longitudinally afterward. Sequencing used immunoSEQ multiplex PCR; TCRdb keeps in-frame clones, though not all of them. The repertoire consists of roughly 160,000 clones, with about 88% occurring once and the leading ten covering over 5%. The genes are TRBV28 and TRBJ2-1, with 12 positions matching TRBD1. The sample comprised peripheral blood. This receptor was obtained from a woman between 45 and 60 years old with COVID-19, enrolled during active disease. CDR3 bases: TGTGCCAGCAGCTCACCGGGACAGGGGGCGAATGAGCAGTTCTTC. Its translation: CASSSPGQGANEQFF.